The clone carrying this T cell receptor (beta chain) was observed a few times. This CDR3 comprises 16 residues. Per the germline V gene, CDR1 is SGHRS and CDR2 is YFSETQ. With 4 bases clipped from V and 6 bases from J, the junction kept 16 bases outside the gene matches. This specimen belongs to a study of cytomegalovirus exposure and HLA in healthy donors. The study ran its PCR with 60 Vbeta and 13 Jbeta primers. Measured with immunoSEQ multiplex PCR; TCRdb has only the in-frame clones, and not every one. This table has some 120,000 clones, roughly a sixth appearing once. Sequencing was done on a sample of PBMCs. This chain joins TRBV5-1 and TRBJ2-7; 7 bases fit TRBD2. The receptor comes from a female donor in good health and CMV-seropositive. CDR3 DNA sequence: TGCGCCAGCAGCCCAACCTTTGGGGACTATAGCGGCGAGCAGTACTTC. Translated, it gives CASSPTFGDYSGEQYF.